This T cell receptor beta chain was found in a study of CD8+ T cells in alopecia areata. As for the study in general: Each day, treated patients took oral tofacitinib twice, at 5 to 10 mg per dose. Among treated patients, severity was scored by affected scalp area percentage.

Described treatment: oral pan-JAK inhibitor, 5-10 mg twice daily. This CDR3 is 13 amino acids long. Trimming removed 2 bases from V and 5 bases from J, with 13 bases in between. Germline V lookup: CDR1 SQVTM, CDR2 ANQGSEA. Extraction of RNA preceded its reverse transcription into cDNA, which served as the sequencing template. Repertoires were generated with immunoSEQ multiplex PCR, while TCRdb's copy carries only in-frame clones and drops some. The sample includes about 260,000 clones, roughly 60% of them seen just once. The chain employs TRBV29-1 and TRBJ2-7; D gene ambiguous. The sequence came from a human donor with alopecia areata. Sequenced here: CD4+ T cells sorted from blood, sampled around week 54, from a patient treated with tofacitinib. The CDR3 DNA reads as TGCAGCGTTGAAAACGGCAGCCGCGACGAGCAGTACTTC. It codes for CSVENGSRDEQYF.